This passage covers 29 T cell receptor beta chains from one sample sequenced in a study of identifying expanded T cells in peripheral blood. Measured with immunoSEQ multiplex PCR; TCRdb has only the in-frame clones, and not every one. The table shows some 81,000 clones, with 84% occurring only once. Sample: blood. The receptors stem from a person aged 18 to 70 in good health.

The chain couples TRBV7-2 to TRBJ2-5, with a possible D match to TRBD2 (6 bases). Germline CDR1 is SGHTA and CDR2 is FQGNSA. V gave up 6 bases and J gave up 5 bases, with 19 bases separating them. The CDR3 contains 15 residues. The CDR3 nucleotides read TGTGCCAGCAGTTTGGGGGACTGGCAGGTGGAGACCCAGTACTTC. Protein product: CASSLGDWQVETQYF. Full variable domain (missing parts from reference TRBV7-2 and TRBJ2-5): GAGVSQSPSNKVTEKGKDVELRCDPISGHTALYWYRQSLGQGLEFLIYFQGNSAPDKSGLPSDRFSAERTGGSVSTLTIQRTQQEDSAVYLCASSLGDWQVETQYFGPGTRLLVL.

The gene calls are TRBV14 and TRBJ1-2; D not resolved. The V end lost 4 bases, the J end lost 3 bases, and 9 bases lay between the germline ends. The CDR3 consists of 13 residues. CDR1 is SGHDN, CDR2 FVKESK, per germline. CDR3 nucleotides: TGTGCCAGCAGCCCCGAGCCAGACTATGGCTACACCTTC. As protein: CASSPEPDYGYTF.

This chain uses TRBV2 with TRBJ2-7; 8 nucleotides agree with TRBD1. The junction had 5 bases not matched to a gene; V was cut back by 8 bases and J by 2 bases. The CDR3 extends over 13 amino acids. CDR1 and CDR2 (germline): SNHLY, FYNNEI. The CDR3 DNA reads as TGTGCCAGCTCGGGACAGGTTCCCTACGAGCAGTACTTC. Its translation is CASSGQVPYEQYF.

This clone occurred a few times. The rearrangement uses TRBV2 and TRBJ2-3; weak D call: TRBD2 (6 bases). CDR3 length: 14 residues. The germline V gene encodes CDR1 SNHLY and CDR2 FYNNEI. V shed 2 bases and J shed 9 bases, with 15 bases lying between them. CDR3 in DNA: TGTGCCAGCAGTGAAAATAGCTACGGAGGGACGCAGTATTTT. Protein sequence: CASSENSYGGTQYF.

This chain joins TRBV29-1 and TRBJ2-2; TRBD2 aligns across 8 bases. V shed 6 bases and J 6 bases; nucleotides not matched to a gene: 6. CDR1 SQVTM and CDR2 ANQGSEA come from the germline V gene. The CDR3 consists of 13 residues. CDR3 in amino acids: CSVGLGLAGELFF. The CDR3 DNA reads TGCAGCGTAGGCTTGGGACTAGCCGGGGAGCTGTTTTTT.

The chain uses TRBV19 and TRBJ2-2, with a tentative D call TRBD2 (6 bases). V lost 8 bases and J lost 6, with 19 bases in between. This CDR3 is 15 amino acids long. CDR1 and CDR2 (germline): LNHDA, SQIVND (reference sequence). Here the CDR3 reads CASARASVDSGELFF. CDR3 nucleotides: TGTGCCAGTGCCCGGGCTAGCGTGGATTCCGGGGAGCTGTTTTTT.

This chain uses TRBV19 with TRBJ2-2; 8 bases are a match to TRBD1. The CDR3 has 16 amino acids. The V gene end was trimmed by 4 bases and the J gene end by 3 bases; junction bases not matched to a gene: 7. Per the germline V gene, CDR1 is LNHDA and CDR2 is SQIVND (reference sequence). CDR3 region: CASSTGQAGDTGELFF. The CDR3 DNA is TGTGCCAGTAGTACGGGACAGGCCGGGGACACCGGGGAGCTGTTTTTT.

The gene calls are TRBV5-6 and TRBJ2-7; no clear D. The germline V gene has CDR1 SGHDT and CDR2 YYEEEE. The CDR3 loop spans 15 amino acids. V was pared by 1 base and J by 4 bases, with 15 bases between. CDR3 region: CASSLLASNFYEQYF. The CDR3 DNA reads as TGTGCCAGCAGCTTGTTGGCTAGTAACTTTTACGAGCAGTACTTC.

This chain links TRBV7-2 with TRBJ2-5; 7 positions match TRBD1. Germline V lookup: CDR1 SGHTA, CDR2 FQGNSA. The CDR3 runs to 15 residues. Unmatched junction bases numbered 3, after V lost 1 base and J lost 1 base. CDR3 bases: TGTGCCAGCAGCTTAGATGCAGGGGGCCAAGAGACCCAGTACTTC. Translating it yields CASSLDAGGQETQYF.

The chain joins TRBV5-1 to TRBJ2-7; D is possibly TRBD1 (5 bases). The CDR3 totals 14 residues. Trimming stripped 4 bases from V and 5 bases from J, with 16 bases between. The germline V gene has CDR1 SGHRS and CDR2 YFSETQ. The CDR3 here is CASSPLPRVDEQYF. The CDR3 nucleotides read TGCGCCAGCAGCCCCCTACCCAGGGTCGACGAGCAGTACTTC.

The genes are TRBV9 and TRBJ2-7; D is perhaps TRBD1 or TRBD2 (5 bases each). The CDR3 is 15 residues long. CDR1 and CDR2 from the germline V gene are SGDLS and YYNGEE. The V end lost 3 bases, the J end lost 0 bases, and 13 bases lay between the germline ends. The CDR3 reads CASSARDERSYEQYF. The CDR3 DNA follows: TGTGCCAGCAGCGCTCGGGACGAGCGCTCCTACGAGCAGTACTTC.

The chain uses TRBV28 and TRBJ2-3; D might be TRBD1 or TRBD2, each matching 5 bases. The CDR3 length is 16 residues. Germline lookup yields CDR1 MDHEN and CDR2 SYDVKM. V was clipped by 7 bases and J by 1 base, with 18 bases between them. The CDR3 DNA reads as TGTGCCAGCACCGTGGACGGGGCAGGTCGCACAGATACGCAGTATTTT. Protein: CASTVDGAGRTDTQYF.

V gene TRBV14 combines with J gene TRBJ2-5; 10 bases fit TRBD2. The V gene end was trimmed by 3 bases and the J gene end by 3 bases; junction bases not matched to a gene: 10. Germline V CDR1 and CDR2: SGHDN, FVKESK. This CDR3 contains 17 residues. CDR3 loop: CASSQVAGGTWEETQYF. The CDR3 DNA reads TGTGCCAGCAGCCAGGTAGCGGGAGGCACGTGGGAAGAGACCCAGTACTTC.

This clone occurred a few times. The chain employs TRBV28 and TRBJ2-7; no definite D call. Germline values: CDR1 MDHEN, CDR2 SYDVKM. Trimming shortened V by 6 bases and J by 2 bases, and 8 bases separated the two germline ends. This CDR3 spans 12 amino acids. CDR3 sequence: CASSTFPYEQYF. In DNA form, the CDR3 reads TGTGCCAGCAGCACTTTCCCCTACGAGCAGTACTTC.

The CDR3 DNA is TGTGCCAGCAGTGGAGGTGGCCCGTACAATGAGCAGTTCTTC. It codes for CASSGGGPYNEQFF. J is TRBJ2-1 and V is TRBV6-5, with D possibly matching TRBD2 (5 bases). V lost 5 bases and J 4 bases, leaving 12 bases between the germline ends. Per germline, CDR1 MNHEY and CDR2 SVGAGI. The CDR3 totals 14 residues.

This clone was detected only once. The rearrangement uses TRBV11-1 and TRBJ2-4, with 9 bases that match TRBD2. Germline-derived CDR1 and CDR2 are SGHAT and FQDESV (reference sequence). V lost 0 bases, J lost 1 base, and 4 bases stayed unmatched. The CDR3 loop spans 17 amino acids. CDR3 region: CASSLAIGTSAKNIQYF. CDR3 nucleotide sequence: TGTGCCAGCAGCTTAGCGATCGGGACTAGCGCCAAAAACATTCAGTACTTC.

The genes are TRBV7-9 and TRBJ1-4; D may be TRBD1 (6 bases). The germline gives CDR1 SEHNR, CDR2 FQNEAQ (reference sequence). V lost 1 base to trimming and J lost 7 bases, with 13 bases between them. The CDR3 has 15 amino acids. The CDR3 nucleotides are TGTGCCAGCAGCTTAGAGGGGGGGCCCGGTGAAAAACTGTTTTTT. Amino acid sequence: CASSLEGGPGEKLFF.

The chain combines TRBV28 with TRBJ1-1; D uncertain. CDR3 length: 11 residues. V was pared by 10 bases and J by 2 bases, with 8 bases between. Germline V lookup: CDR1 MDHEN, CDR2 SYDVKM. CDR3 sequence (DNA): TGTGCCACCCGGGGAAACACTGAAGCTTTCTTT. Its translation: CATRGNTEAFF. The full variable domain, completed using reference TRBV28 and TRBJ1-1, is DVKVTQSSRYLVKRTGEKVFLECVQDMDHENMFWYRQDPGLGLRLIYFSYDVKMKEKGDIPEGYSVSREKKERFSLILESASTNQTSMYLCATRGNTEAFFGQGTRLTVV.

The chain recombines TRBV28 with TRBJ2-3; unclear D gene. CDR1 and CDR2 (germline): MDHEN, SYDVKM. The V gene lost 6 bases and the J gene lost 0 bases, with 7 bases spanning the gap. The CDR3 extends over 13 amino acids. The chain's CDR3 is CASRVSSTDTQYF. The CDR3 DNA follows: TGTGCCAGCAGGGTCTCTAGCACAGATACGCAGTATTTT.

The genes are TRBV5-4 and TRBJ2-3, with D unresolved. CDR3 length: 12 residues. The germline V gene encodes CDR1 SGHNT and CDR2 YYREEE (reference sequence). V lost 4 bases to trimming and J lost 5 bases, with 8 bases between them. The CDR3 here is CASSLEVDTQYF. For the CDR3, the DNA is TGTGCCAGCAGCCTCGAAGTAGATACGCAGTATTTT.

The V gene is TRBV7-2, the J gene TRBJ2-3, with D unresolved. Trimming took 4 bases from V and 3 from J, leaving 8 bases between them. CDR1 SGHTA and CDR2 FQGNSA come from the germline V gene. The CDR3 sequence is 13 residues long. The CDR3 DNA sequence: TGTGCCAGCAGCTCCGCCGGGACAGATACGCAGTATTTT. Translating gives CASSSAGTDTQYF.

The V and J genes are TRBV2 and TRBJ2-2, with D uncertain. Trimming stripped 5 bases from V and 0 bases from J, with 7 bases between. The length of the CDR3 is 14 residues. The germline V gene has CDR1 SNHLY and CDR2 FYNNEI. In DNA form, the CDR3 reads TGTGCCAGCAGTCTTGACACGAACACCGGGGAGCTGTTTTTT. Translated: CASSLDTNTGELFF.

The CDR3 spells CASSLVGYQETQYF. DNA of the CDR3: TGTGCCAGCAGTTTAGTCGGGTACCAAGAGACCCAGTACTTC. V is TRBV28 and J is TRBJ2-5, with D unresolved. The V gene's germline CDR1 is MDHEN and CDR2 SYDVKM. Between the trimmed V and J ends, which lost 2 bases and 0 bases, there was a span of 7 bases. The CDR3 is 14 amino acids. The full variable domain, its missing parts supplied by reference TRBV28 and TRBJ2-5, is DVKVTQSSRYLVKRTGEKVFLECVQDMDHENMFWYRQDPGLGLRLIYFSYDVKMKEKGDIPEGYSVSREKKERFSLILESASTNQTSMYLCASSLVGYQETQYFGPGTRLLVL.

The genes are TRBV7-9 and TRBJ2-5; D remains unclear. Trimming cost V 0 bases and J 3 bases, with 8 bases left between them. The CDR3 contains 14 residues. Germline CDR1 SEHNR, CDR2 FQNEAQ (reference sequence). The CDR3 DNA reads as TGTGCCAGCAGCTTAGCGGGTGGGAAAGAGACCCAGTACTTC. It yields the protein CASSLAGGKETQYF. Drawing the rest from reference TRBV7-9 and TRBJ2-5, the complete variable domain is DTGVSQNPRHKITKRGQNVTFRCDPISEHNRLYWYRQTLGQGPEFLTYFQNEAQLEKSRLLSDRFSAERPKGSFSTLEIQRTEQGDSAMYLCASSLAGGKETQYFGPGTRLLVL.

The chain is built from TRBV11-1 and TRBJ2-3; 9 bases agree with TRBD1. Trimming cost V 5 bases and J 3 bases; bases outside gene matches: 9. The CDR3 contains 16 residues. The V gene's germline CDR1 is SGHAT and CDR2 FQDESV (reference sequence). The CDR3: CASSTRTGVKTDTQYF. The CDR3 DNA reads as TGTGCCAGCAGCACCCGGACAGGGGTTAAGACAGATACGCAGTATTTT.

The chain combines TRBV19 with TRBJ2-5; the match to TRBD2 covers 10 bases. CDR1 is LNHDA, CDR2 SQIVND, per germline (reference sequence). The CDR3 runs to 16 residues. The ends lost 5 bases at V and 0 bases at J; junction bases unmatched: 6. CDR3 region: CASSATSGANQETQYF. In DNA form, the CDR3 reads TGTGCCAGTAGTGCAACTAGCGGGGCGAACCAAGAGACCCAGTACTTC.

This chain uses TRBV29-1 with TRBJ2-7; the D gene is possibly TRBD1 (5 bases). The germline gives CDR1 SQVTM, CDR2 ANQGSEA. Trimming cost V 6 bases and J 2 bases, with 14 bases left between them. The CDR3 runs to 13 residues. CDR3 in DNA: TGCAGCGTGCGACAGAGGCTGGCCTACGAGCAGTACTTC. Protein sequence: CSVRQRLAYEQYF.

The count of this clone is one. The V and J genes are TRBV28 and TRBJ2-7; D perhaps matches TRBD1 (5 bases). V was trimmed by 3 bases and J by 8 bases, leaving 20 bases between them. Germline V gives CDR1 MDHEN, CDR2 SYDVKM. This CDR3 contains 15 residues. CDR3 DNA sequence: TGTGCCAGCAGTTTTGGGGCACCTCCAAATGAGAAGCAGTACTTC. It translates to CASSFGAPPNEKQYF.

The chain combines TRBV7-6 with TRBJ2-1, with 7 nucleotides matching TRBD2. The CDR3 is 14 residues long. Germline trimming cut 2 bases from V and 5 bases from J; bases unmatched to any gene: 3. Germline loops: CDR1 SGHVS, CDR2 FNYEAQ. Here the CDR3 reads CASSLSGLHNEQFF. The CDR3 nucleotides read TGTGCCAGCAGCTTATCGGGACTACACAATGAGCAGTTCTTC.